The present T cell receptor (beta chain) was sequenced within a study of cytomegalovirus exposure and HLA in healthy donors (dated by TCRdb to about 2017). For the study in its entirety: According to a later analysis, the 120 or so validation repertoires were produced on the same platform as the roughly 700 repertoires of the first cohort. The study aimed to test whether cataloging public T cell receptors could reveal signatures of past pathogen exposure. To predict cytomegalovirus infection status, the study combined high-throughput TCR immunosequencing, statistical association of individual TCRs with disease status, and machine learning. A separate validation cohort of approximately 120 different subjects was used in addition to the roughly 700-subject first cohort.

With respect to this clone: It has no known antigen specificity. No much larger clone exists at a distance of one base, and base qualities are not known.

On the study overall, not on this receptor specifically: Three of the identified cytomegalovirus-associated TCR beta chains were confirmed in vitro to be specific for cytomegalovirus antigens. The authors suggested that the approach could potentially be extended to other disease states and immunological phenotypes. Of the cluster scores, 94% were above 0 in a later analysis, which found that TCRs clustered in the first cohort also tended to co-occur in the 120 validation repertoires. A later analysis lacked HLA typing for the validation cohort, so it scored co-occurrence in that cohort across all 120 or so repertoires. A total of fewer than 200 TCR beta chains were listed by the study as associated with cytomegalovirus. Cytomegalovirus status was reported to be diagnosed by the classifier with high specificity and sensitivity in both the original and validation cohorts. Across donors, most TCR sequences were observed very rarely, whereas some public TCRs were present in many individuals.

The donors belonged to the validation cohort of around 130 subjects, which was separate from the approximately 700-subject first cohort. V was cut back by 1 base and J by 6 bases, leaving a gap of 7 bases between them. From the germline V gene, CDR1 is MDHEN and CDR2 is SYDVKM. The CDR3 holds 13 amino acids from the cysteine to the phenylalanine. Only CDR3 DNA is held: 39 bases, read in frame from base 1. Preparation of the library involved the immunoSEQ multiplex PCR assay. Per the source publication's procedure: A statistical classification framework was developed to diagnose cytomegalovirus status using the catalog of TCR beta chain sequences. The source is immuneACCESS, and TCRdb retained only in-frame sequences with V and J called. Part of the clones is not carried over; for the studies checked, unresolved V genes explain less than half of this, and the remainder is unexplained. The V and J calls and clone size are taken from that table; D and trimming were inferred from the DNA. The sample table lists 35,000 to 55,000 clones, over 85% of them with a count of one. The ten largest clones add up to about 2.1% of the sample.

Sequencing was carried out using PBMCs. The chain links TRBV28 with TRBJ1-5; no D gene call is confident. The receptor was isolated from a woman aged 18-35 years in good health and CMV-seronegative. The sequenced DNA is TGTGCCAGCAGTTTATTAGCATCTCAGCCCCAGCATTTT. Its coded protein is CASSLLASQPQHF.